What follows are 27 T cell receptor beta chains derived from one specimen sequenced in a study of CD8 T cells in ankylosing spondylitis. TCRdb ran MiXCR on the 5' RACE reads and lists one entry per CDR3 protein. This sample carries fewer than 200,000 distinct CDR3 sequences, just over 9.5% of them seen once, and the ten largest clones take around 16%. What was sequenced was blood, either unsorted or a sorted T cell fraction (not recorded which). The receptors come from a female donor with ankylosing spondylitis or in good health (not recorded which).

This clonotype was counted at least ten times. The chain recombines TRBV25-1 with TRBJ2-7; possibly TRBD1 or TRBD2 for D (5 bases each). V was clipped by 6 bases and J by 6 bases, with 21 bases between them. Per germline, CDR1 MGHDK and CDR2 SYGVNS. CDR3 length equals 15 residues. CDR3 DNA: TGTGCCAGCAGCGTCGGGACCCTTTTTCTATCCGAGCAGTACTTC. This sequence encodes CASSVGTLFLSEQYF.

This chain links TRBV6-1 with TRBJ2-1; 14 nucleotides agree with TRBD2. In germline, CDR1 is MNHNS, CDR2 SASEGT. The CDR3 totals 14 residues. With V trimmed by 4 bases and J by 13 bases, 6 bases remained unmatched. The CDR3 region is CASSGGTSGSDQFF. In nucleotides, the CDR3 is TGTGCCAGCAGTGGGGGGACTAGCGGGAGTGACCAGTTCTTC.

This clonotype has a handful of counts. The rearrangement uses TRBV29-1 and TRBJ2-7, with D maybe TRBD2 (7 bases). Germline CDR1 is SQVTM and CDR2 is ANQGSEA. V was clipped by 7 bases and J by 0 bases, with 16 bases between them. CDR3 size: 14 residues. The CDR3 sequence: CSAEGAGASYEQYF. CDR3 nucleotide sequence: TGCAGCGCCGAGGGTGCGGGGGCCTCCTACGAGCAGTACTTC.

This clonotype was counted only a few times. This chain connects TRBV4-2 to TRBJ2-7; D is possibly TRBD1 or TRBD2 (6 bases each). Germline loops: CDR1 LGHNA, CDR2 YNFKEQ. This CDR3 has 16 amino acids. The germline V and J ends were trimmed by 2 bases and 6 bases, with 20 bases remaining between them. CDR3 DNA: TGTGCCAGCAGCCAACAACAAGGGGGGATGTTGCCCGAGCAGTACTTC. It yields the protein CASSQQQGGMLPEQYF.

This clonotype was counted a few times. This chain links TRBV24-1 with TRBJ2-1; the D is unclear. The CDR3 is 14 amino acids. Per germline, CDR1 KGHDR and CDR2 SFDVKD. V shed 1 base and J shed 7 bases, with 10 bases lying between them. The CDR3 here is CATSDFAGANEQFF. The CDR3 DNA sequence: TGTGCCACCAGTGATTTTGCAGGCGCTAATGAGCAGTTCTTC.

In this sample, this clonotype turned up many times. V and J are TRBV7-9 and TRBJ1-3; D call uncertain. V lost 8 bases to trimming and J lost 0 bases, with 14 bases between them. The germline V gene encodes CDR1 SEHNR and CDR2 FQNEAQ (reference sequence). There are 15 residues in the CDR3. The chain's CDR3 is CASAQSGVSGNTIYF. Written as DNA, the CDR3 is TGTGCCAGCGCCCAATCCGGGGTCTCTGGAAACACCATATATTTT.

The V gene is TRBV19, the J gene TRBJ1-2; D unresolved. CDR3 length: 16 amino acids. Germline V lookup: CDR1 LNHDA, CDR2 SQIVND (reference sequence). V was pared by 10 bases and J by 9 bases, with 30 bases between. The CDR3 coding sequence is TGTGCCACCCAACGGGAGTATAACCCTTTTTATAGGAGCTACACCTTC. Translated: CATQREYNPFYRSYTF.

At least ten counts were recorded for this clonotype. The chain uses TRBV7-9 and TRBJ2-7; no clear D gene. The CDR3 length is 11 residues. CDR1 and CDR2 (germline): SEHNR, FQNEAQ (reference sequence). V lost 0 bases to trimming and J lost 5 bases, with 2 bases between them. CDR3 amino acids: CASSLANEQYF. The DNA for the CDR3 is TGTGCCAGCAGCTTAGCGAACGAGCAGTACTTC. Variable domain in full (rest from reference TRBV7-9 and TRBJ2-7): DTGVSQNPRHKITKRGQNVTFRCDPISEHNRLYWYRQTLGQGPEFLTYFQNEAQLEKSRLLSDRFSAERPKGSFSTLEIQRTEQGDSAMYLCASSLANEQYFGPGTRLTVT.

The gene calls are TRBV12-3 or TRBV12-4 and TRBJ2-7, with D possibly matching TRBD2 (5 bases). The CDR3 extends over 12 amino acids. Trimming removed 4 bases from V and 6 bases from J, with 10 bases in between. The CDR3 region has the DNA TGTGCCAGCAGTTGGACCGGACTCGAGCAGTACTTC. This encodes CASSWTGLEQYF.

J is TRBJ2-1 and V is TRBV27; D is possibly TRBD2 (6 bases). CDR1 is MNHEY and CDR2 is SMNVEV in the germline V gene (reference sequence). V was shortened by 3 bases and J by 5 bases, with 11 bases between the two germline ends. This CDR3 has 14 residues. The CDR3 coding sequence is TGTGCCAGCAGTTTTCTGACTAGTAACAATGAGCAGTTCTTC. Protein product: CASSFLTSNNEQFF.

This sequence joins TRBV9 and TRBJ1-6; 8 nucleotides agree with TRBD1. V gave up 3 bases and J gave up 9 bases; unmatched junction bases: 5. The CDR3 is 14 amino acids. Germline V CDR1 and CDR2: SGDLS, YYNGEE. The CDR3 loop reads CASSAGQGGSPLHF. CDR3 sequence (DNA): TGTGCCAGCAGCGCCGGACAGGGAGGTTCACCCCTCCACTTT.

This clonotype was counted a few times. The chain links TRBV4-3 to TRBJ1-1, with D perhaps TRBD1 (6 bases). Between the trimmed V and J ends, which lost 3 bases and 4 bases, there was a span of 18 bases. Germline V CDR1 and CDR2: LGHNA, YSLEER. The CDR3 is made up of 16 amino acids. The DNA for the CDR3 is TGCGCCAGCAGCCAGGGCCCAACAGGGAAGGGCACTGAAGCTTTCTTT. Translated: CASSQGPTGKGTEAFF.

This clonotype occurred a few times. The chain carries TRBV15 and TRBJ2-4; the D is unclear. Germline values: CDR1 LNHNV, CDR2 YYDKDF (reference sequence). The CDR3 length is 12 residues. Trimming shortened V by 0 bases and J by 14 bases, and 11 bases separated the two germline ends. The CDR3 protein is CATSRDFGVEYF. The CDR3 DNA sequence: TGTGCCACCAGCAGAGATTTTGGGGTCGAGTACTTC.

Here the CDR3 reads CASSLGIYEQFF. The CDR3, as DNA: TGTGCCAGCAGTTTAGGCATATATGAGCAGTTCTTC. The chain carries TRBV12-3 or TRBV12-4 and TRBJ2-1; D gene unclear. The CDR3 length is 12 residues. The ends were cut back, 1 base at V and 8 bases at J, with 6 bases in the middle.

The chain employs TRBV20-1 and TRBJ1-4, with D perhaps TRBD1 (5 bases). V lost 5 bases and J lost 4, with 17 bases in between. The CDR3 is made up of 15 amino acids. Germline CDR1 is DFQATT and CDR2 is SNEGSKA (reference sequence). Written as DNA, the CDR3 is TGCAGTGCTCTAGCCCGGGACGGGTTTAATGAAAAACTGTTTTTT. Translating gives CSALARDGFNEKLFF.

This clonotype was recorded many times. CDR3 residues: CASSVVAGAYNEQFF. CDR3 nucleotide sequence: TGTGCCAGCAGCGTAGTAGCGGGGGCCTACAATGAGCAGTTCTTC. The chain combines TRBV9 with TRBJ2-1; 9 bases are shared with TRBD2. Germline CDR1 reads SGDLS; CDR2 reads YYNGEE. With 0 bases clipped from V and 2 bases from J, the junction kept 0 bases outside the gene matches. The CDR3 covers 15 residues. The entire variable domain, with the rest obtained from reference TRBV9 and TRBJ2-1, is as follows: DSGVTQTPKHLITATGQRVTLRCSPRSGDLSVYWYQQSLDQGLQFLIQYYNGEERAKGNILERFSAQQFPDLHSELNLSSLELGDSALYFCASSVVAGAYNEQFFGPGTRLTVL.

The V and J genes are TRBV5-6 and TRBJ1-4; D gene unclear. From germline, CDR1 is SGHDT and CDR2 YYEEEE. The CDR3 covers 15 residues. Trimming pared 4 bases from V and 0 bases from J, leaving 10 bases between. The CDR3 DNA reads as TGTGCCAGCAGCCCCGGGTATGCAACTAATGAAAAACTGTTTTTT. Protein product: CASSPGYATNEKLFF. The whole variable domain, remainder taken from reference TRBV5-6 and TRBJ1-4, is DAGVTQSPTHLIKTRGQQVTLRCSPKSGHDTVSWYQQALGQGPQFIFQYYEEEERQRGNFPDRFSGHQFPNYSSELNVNALLLGDSALYLCASSPGYATNEKLFFGSGTQLSVL.

This clonotype was counted at least ten times. This chain joins TRBV4-1 and TRBJ1-3; D remains unclear. This CDR3 is 15 amino acids long. V lost 5 bases to trimming and J lost 2 bases, with 13 bases between them. CDR1 is MGHRA and CDR2 is YSYEKL in the germline V gene. The CDR3 loop is CASSRTPGTGNTIYF. The CDR3 nucleotides are TGCGCCAGCAGCAGAACCCCTGGGACTGGAAACACCATATATTTT.

This chain connects TRBV7-6 to TRBJ2-5; TRBD2 is a possible D gene (5 bases). The V end lost 5 bases, the J end lost 2 bases, and 18 bases lay between the germline ends. Germline V lookup: CDR1 SGHVS, CDR2 FNYEAQ. The CDR3 extends over 16 amino acids. CDR3 sequence (DNA): TGTGCCAGCAGCACTAGGACTGGCCTCGGACAAGAGACCCAGTACTTC. Its translation: CASSTRTGLGQETQYF.

This clonotype was found many times. The rearrangement links TRBV27 to TRBJ2-3; 11 bases line up with TRBD2. J lost 1 base, V lost 7 bases, and 1 base had no gene match. This CDR3 is 14 amino acids long. Germline CDR1 and CDR2: MNHEY and SMNVEV (reference sequence). The CDR3 sequence: CASKLAGGTDTQYF. CDR3 DNA sequence: TGTGCCAGCAAACTAGCGGGAGGCACAGATACGCAGTATTTT.

This clonotype has only a few counts. V usage is TRBV7-2 and J usage is TRBJ2-2; D perhaps matches TRBD1 (6 bases). Trimming took off 8 bases at V and 4 bases at J, with 14 bases between the two ends. Germline loops: CDR1 SGHTA, CDR2 FQGNSA. The CDR3 length is 14 residues. This CDR3 is CASRVGTLTGELFF. In DNA form, the CDR3 reads TGTGCCAGCCGGGTCGGGACACTCACCGGGGAGCTGTTTTTT.

This clonotype was observed a handful of times. The chain is built from TRBV7-9 and TRBJ2-1; the D is unclear. This CDR3 region has 17 residues. The V gene lost 5 bases and the J gene lost 0 bases, with 17 bases spanning the gap. The germline V gene encodes CDR1 SEHNR and CDR2 FQNEAQ (reference sequence). The CDR3, as DNA: TGTGCCAGCAGCCCCCCGGGTCCTCCGTTCTCCTACAATGAGCAGTTCTTC. It encodes CASSPPGPPFSYNEQFF. The whole variable domain, remainder taken from reference TRBV7-9 and TRBJ2-1, is DTGVSQNPRHKITKRGQNVTFRCDPISEHNRLYWYRQTLGQGPEFLTYFQNEAQLEKSRLLSDRFSAERPKGSFSTLEIQRTEQGDSAMYLCASSPPGPPFSYNEQFFGPGTRLTVL.

V gene TRBV6-2 or TRBV6-3 combines with J gene TRBJ2-1; D is possibly TRBD2 (6 bases). Germline V gene data show CDR1 as MNHEY and CDR2 as SVGEGT. V was shortened by 2 bases and J by 4 bases, with 12 bases between the two germline ends. The CDR3 covers 15 residues. The CDR3 sequence is CASSYPGAGYNEQFF. The CDR3, as DNA: TGTGCCAGCAGTTACCCCGGGGCGGGGTACAATGAGCAGTTCTTC.

This clonotype was counted a few times. This chain joins TRBV5-1 and TRBJ2-7; TRBD1 is a possible D gene (6 bases). This CDR3 spans 14 amino acids. Looked up from germline, CDR1 is SGHRS and CDR2 is YFSETQ. Trimming pared 0 bases from V and 5 bases from J, leaving 12 bases between. CDR3 sequence reads: CASSLGTGPHEQYF. The CDR3 bases are TGCGCCAGCAGCTTGGGTACAGGGCCCCACGAGCAGTACTTC.

This clonotype showed up many times. The chain uses TRBV4-3 and TRBJ2-2; D gene ambiguous. Germline V gene data show CDR1 as LGHNA and CDR2 as YSLEER. Between the trimmed V and J ends, which lost 4 bases and 0 bases, there was a span of 18 bases. This CDR3 has 18 amino acids. The CDR3 coding sequence is TGCGCCAGCAGCCCCCACCCCCTTGGACGCGCGAACACCGGGGAGCTGTTTTTT. The encoded protein is CASSPHPLGRANTGELFF.

Regarding this clonotype: The germline gene is not matched at one end of the junction; a read error may be the cause. The chain couples TRBV15 to TRBJ2-1; 15 nucleotides align to TRBD2. Germline V gene lookup returns CDR1 LNHNV and CDR2 YYDKDF (reference sequence). The CDR3 is 18 amino acids. CDR3 sequence (DNA): TGTGCCACCAGTAGAGATGGACTAGCGGGAGGGACCAACAATGAGCAGTTCTTC. Protein product: CATSRDGLAGGTNNEQFF.

About this clonotype itself: A much larger clone differs from this one at a single base, so this may be a read error. This likely comes from a read error, as the CDR3 has no conserved phenylalanine or tryptophan at its end. J is TRBJ2-7 and V is TRBV12-3 or TRBV12-4; 9 bases align to TRBD1. The CDR3 is 15 residues long. The V gene end was trimmed by 2 bases and the J gene end by 3 bases; junction bases not matched to a gene: 5. CDR3 protein: CASSLRGTGSYEQYL. Here the CDR3 DNA reads TGTGCCAGCAGTTTAAGGGGGACAGGGAGCTACGAGCAGTACTTA.